The rows below give T cell receptor beta chains drawn from one sample of a study of control samples from healthy donors and cancer patients. TCRdb keeps only in-frame clones here, not all; method: immunoSEQ multiplex PCR. The data contain 130,000 or so clones, roughly 86% of them singletons. Material for sequencing was PBMCs. The receptors stem from a man aged 45 to 65 with head and neck cancer. CDR3s include the opening cysteine and the closing phenylalanine or tryptophan. D genes are given only for firm matches. Clone size, where shown, is once, few, many, or a class for clones that have expanded.

V gene,clone size,D gene,J gene,CDR3 DNA,CDR3 protein
TRBV30,.,.,TRBJ2-5,TGTGCCTGGAGTGTAGGAGAGACCCAGTACTTC,CAWSVGETQYF
TRBV2,.,TRBD1,TRBJ1-5,TGTGCCAGCAGTGGACAGGGGGGTTTGGGTCAGCCCCAGCATTTT,CASSGQGGLGQPQHF
TRBV7-2,.,TRBD2,TRBJ2-1,TGTGCCAGCAGCTTGGCCGGGACTAGCAATGAGCAGTTCTTC,CASSLAGTSNEQFF
TRBV15,.,TRBD1,TRBJ1-5,TGTGCCACCAGCCCGATGCCGGGACAGGATAATCAGCCCCAGCATTTT,CATSPMPGQDNQPQHF
TRBV5-8,.,.,TRBJ1-4,TGTGCCAGCAGCTGGGGGTCAGCAACTAATGAAAAACTGTTTTTT,CASSWGSATNEKLFF
TRBV18,once,.,TRBJ1-1,TGTGCCAGCTCACCCCCGGGGGGCAGGATCACTGAAGCTTTCTTT,CASSPPGGRITEAFF
TRBV5-4,.,TRBD1,TRBJ2-4,TGTGCCAGCAGCTTGGACAGGGGGAGAAACATTCAGTACTTC,CASSLDRGRNIQYF
TRBV19,.,.,TRBJ1-3,TGTGCCAGTTCTCTACAGGGTTTTATGTATGGAAACACCATATATTTT,CASSLQGFMYGNTIYF
TRBV29-1,few,.,TRBJ1-3,TGCAGCGGGGGGAGCTCTGGAAACACCATATATTTT,CSGGSSGNTIYF
TRBV28,.,.,TRBJ1-3,TGTGCCAGCAGTTTAACAGGACGTGGAGGAAACACCATATATTTT,CASSLTGRGGNTIYF
TRBV28,few,.,TRBJ1-1,TGTGCCAGCAGTTTAAACAGACACACTGAAGCTTTCTTT,CASSLNRHTEAFF
TRBV11-2,.,TRBD2,TRBJ2-1,TGTGCCAGCAGCAAACAGCGGGGGTCTTCCTACAATGAGCAGTTCTTC,CASSKQRGSSYNEQFF
TRBV11-2,.,TRBD1,TRBJ1-1,TGTGCCAGCAGCTTGGCCTGGACAGGGGGATCTTTCTTT,CASSLAWTGGSFF
TRBV30,.,.,TRBJ1-2,TGTGCCTGGAAAGGAGGGCGCGGGTATGGCTACACCTTC,CAWKGGRGYGYTF
TRBV2,.,.,TRBJ1-1,TGTGCCAGCAGTGTTAGGCGGAGGCATAATGTTTTTGTAACTGAAGCTTTCTTT,CASSVRRRHNVFVTEAFF
TRBV6-5,.,.,TRBJ2-7,TGTGCCAGCAGTTCCTACTACGAGCAGTACTTC,CASSSYYEQYF
TRBV19,.,TRBD1,TRBJ1-2,TGTGCCAGTAACGTGGGCGCGACAGGGACTAACTATGGCTACACCTTC,CASNVGATGTNYGYTF
TRBV27,.,.,TRBJ1-2,TGTGCCAGCAGTTTAACTCCAGGGCCTAACTATGGCTACACCTTC,CASSLTPGPNYGYTF
TRBV5-1,.,.,TRBJ1-2,TGCGCCAGCACGGGTCAAGAGGGCTACACCTTC,CASTGQEGYTF
TRBV5-6,.,TRBD2,TRBJ2-5,TGTGCCAGCAGCTTGGGACTAGCGGGATGGGCCCAAGAGACCCAGTACTTC,CASSLGLAGWAQETQYF
TRBV6-5,.,.,TRBJ1-4,TGTGCCAGCAGTTCCCTCGAGGTAAAGAGTGGGGAAAAACTGTTTTTT,CASSSLEVKSGEKLFF
TRBV4-2,.,.,TRBJ2-3,TGTGCCAGCAGCCAAGTGGGGACCGATACGCAGTATTTT,CASSQVGTDTQYF
TRBV5-1,.,.,TRBJ2-5,TGCGCCAGCAGCCAGGATCCAGGAGAACAAGAGACCCAGTACTTC,CASSQDPGEQETQYF
TRBV18,.,.,TRBJ1-4,TGTGCCAGCTCACCAGGAACAACAACTAATGAAAAACTGTTTTTT,CASSPGTTTNEKLFF
TRBV6-5,.,.,TRBJ2-2,TGTGCCAGCAGAATTGACACCAACACCGGGGAGCTGTTTTTT,CASRIDTNTGELFF
TRBV6-5,.,.,TRBJ1-5,TGTGCCAGCAGGGATCCGAATCAGCCCCAGCATTTT,CASRDPNQPQHF
TRBV10-3,.,.,TRBJ1-3,TGTGCCATCAGTGAAGGATCATCTGGAAACACCATATATTTT,CAISEGSSGNTIYF
TRBV20-1,.,.,TRBJ2-5,TGCAGTGCTAGAAAGGATGAGACCCAGTACTTC,CSARKDETQYF
TRBV5-6,.,TRBD1,TRBJ2-2,TGTGCCAGCAGCTTCAGGACAGGGTGGACCGGGGAGCTGTTTTTT,CASSFRTGWTGELFF
TRBV28,.,TRBD1,TRBJ2-7,TGTGCCAGCAGTTTTTCTTTTCGGCGGACAGGAGATTACGAGCAGTACTTC,CASSFSFRRTGDYEQYF
TRBV9,.,TRBD2,TRBJ2-7,TGTGCCAGCAGCGAGGAGCGGGGTAAACCCTACGAGCAGTACTTC,CASSEERGKPYEQYF
TRBV10-3,.,TRBD1,TRBJ2-3,TGTGCCATCAGAGGACAGGGGGCGGGTTCAAGCACAGATACGCAGTATTTT,CAIRGQGAGSSTDTQYF
TRBV6-5,.,TRBD1,TRBJ2-1,TGTGCCAGCAGTTACGACAGGGGAAGCTACAATGAGCAGTTCTTC,CASSYDRGSYNEQFF
TRBV24-1,.,TRBD2,TRBJ2-3,TGTGCCACCAGTGACACCGTTCCGACTAGCGGGCCCTTCACAGATACGCAGTATTTT,CATSDTVPTSGPFTDTQYF
TRBV3-1/TRBV3-2,.,.,TRBJ1-4,TGTGCCAGCAGCCCGGATTATTACAGCGAAAAACTGTTTTTT,CASSPDYYSEKLFF
TRBV10-3,.,TRBD1,TRBJ2-1,TGTGCCATCGGGGACAGGGGTTATGAGCAGTTCTTC,CAIGDRGYEQFF
TRBV27,.,TRBD1,TRBJ1-3,TGTGCCAGCTCGCCTGGGACAGTTGGAAACACCATATATTTT,CASSPGTVGNTIYF
TRBV9,.,TRBD1,TRBJ1-3,TGTGCCAGCAGCGGATACAGGGGCGCTCTTGGAAACACCATATATTTT,CASSGYRGALGNTIYF
TRBV5-1,.,TRBD2,TRBJ2-1,TGCGCCCGCAGCTGGGGGCCAGCGGGGGGATCCTACAATGAGCAGTTCTTC,CARSWGPAGGSYNEQFF
TRBV5-1,.,.,TRBJ2-3,TGCGCCAGCAGCTTGCTGTCAAGGGTCCATCCAGATACGCAGTATTTT,CASSLLSRVHPDTQYF
TRBV12-3/TRBV12-4,.,.,TRBJ1-2,TGTGCCAGCAGTGACCCAAGAAGGAATGGCTACACCTTC,CASSDPRRNGYTF
TRBV20-1,.,.,TRBJ1-1,TGCAGTGCTAGGGCTGACACTGAAGCTTTCTTT,CSARADTEAFF
TRBV7-2,once,.,TRBJ1-1,TGTGCCAGCAGCGTATCCGGGACGACGAACACTGAAGCTTTCTTT,CASSVSGTTNTEAFF
TRBV20-1,.,TRBD2,TRBJ2-1,TGCAGTGCTAGTAAAGGGGAGGGTCTGGGGCAGTTCTTC,CSASKGEGLGQFF
TRBV3-1/TRBV3-2,.,.,TRBJ1-2,TGTGCCAGCAGCCAACAGGATAACTATGGCTACACCTTC,CASSQQDNYGYTF
TRBV19,once,.,TRBJ1-1,TGTGCCAGTAGTTGGGTGAACACTGAAGCTTTCTTT,CASSWVNTEAFF
TRBV7-9,.,.,TRBJ2-7,TGTGCCAGCAGCGGGCTGGGTGGCTACGAGCAGTACTTC,CASSGLGGYEQYF
TRBV9,.,.,TRBJ2-5,TGTGCCAGCAGCCCCCGCAGAAGTACCGAGACCCAGTACTTC,CASSPRRSTETQYF